The 10 T cell receptor beta chains reported below all come from one sample, sequenced in a study of T cell responses to AZD1222 COVID-19 vaccine. Clones were read by immunoSEQ multiplex PCR, and TCRdb kept only the in-frame ones, dropping some. The sample carries about 97,000 clones, around 89% recorded once. The source was peripheral blood, collected on day 0 of AZD1222 vaccination. The receptors were sampled from an adult in good health.

The chain joins TRBV7-2 to TRBJ2-3; 14 bases map to TRBD2. The germline V gene has CDR1 SGHTA and CDR2 FQGNSA. This CDR3 region has 17 residues. V shed 5 bases and J 0 bases; nucleotides not matched to a gene: 4. The CDR3 protein is CASSTGLAGGSTDTQYF. CDR3 bases: TGTGCCAGCAGCACCGGACTAGCGGGGGGAAGCACAGATACGCAGTATTTT.

V is TRBV3-1 (or the pseudogene TRBV3-2) and J is TRBJ2-3; TRBD1 might be the D (7 bases). The CDR3 has 16 residues. The germline V and J ends were trimmed by 1 base and 3 bases, with 14 bases remaining between them. Germline loops: CDR1 LGHDT, CDR2 YNNKEL (reference sequence). In DNA, the CDR3 is TGTGCCAGCAGCCAAGTAGGAGGGGGCGAGACAGATACGCAGTATTTT. This encodes CASSQVGGGETDTQYF.

The chain has TRBV19 and TRBJ1-5, with TRBD1 matching 9 bases. Looked up from germline, CDR1 is LNHDA and CDR2 is SQIVND (reference sequence). V lost 5 bases to trimming and J lost 3 bases; unmatched junction nucleotides: 8. This CDR3 is 16 amino acids long. CDR3 nucleotides: TGTGCCAGTAGTCCTGGACAGGGGCGCCCCAATCAGCCCCAGCATTTT. It encodes CASSPGQGRPNQPQHF.

The rearrangement links TRBV15 to TRBJ1-1; no clear D. CDR1 is LNHNV, CDR2 YYDKDF, per germline (reference sequence). Trimming removed 4 bases from V and 5 bases from J, with 8 bases in between. CDR3 length: 12 residues. The CDR3, as DNA: TGTGCCACCAGCACCCGACGGACTGAAGCTTTCTTT. It codes for CATSTRRTEAFF.

The chain carries TRBV24-1 and TRBJ2-2; 10 bases match TRBD2. This CDR3 is 16 amino acids long. CDR1 and CDR2 from the germline V gene are KGHDR and SFDVKD. Trimming at V came to 0 bases and at J to 5 bases, leaving 2 bases not matched to a gene. CDR3 sequence (DNA): TGTGCCACCAGTGATTTGAGCGGGGGGGGAACCGGGGAGCTGTTTTTT. This codes for CATSDLSGGGTGELFF.

This chain links TRBV2 with TRBJ1-4, with D hard to call. The V gene's germline CDR1 is SNHLY and CDR2 FYNNEI. The CDR3 has 14 residues. Trimming removed 6 bases at V and 0 bases at J, with 8 bases between. CDR3 bases: TGTGCCAGCAGGACGGTTTCAACTAATGAAAAACTGTTTTTT. Translated, it gives CASRTVSTNEKLFF.

V gene TRBV23-1 combines with J gene TRBJ1-2, with D perhaps matching TRBD1 (6 bases). TRBV23-1 is reported as an ORF; its role is uncertain. The CDR3 runs to 17 residues. V lost 6 bases and J lost 3, with 23 bases in between. CDR3 DNA: TGCGCCAGCAGCCCTAAAAAAGAGGGGGGCTGTTACTATGGCTACACCTTC. Protein: CASSPKKEGGCYYGYTF.

The chain uses TRBV7-3 and TRBJ2-6; weak D call: TRBD1 (6 bases). CDR1 and CDR2 (germline): SGHTA, FQGTGA. V gave up 5 bases and J gave up 0 bases, with 14 bases separating them. This CDR3 is built from 17 residues. CDR3 in amino acids: CASSPRTAISGANVLTF. CDR3 nucleotides: TGTGCCAGCAGCCCCCGGACAGCAATCTCTGGGGCCAACGTCCTGACTTTC.

The chain joins TRBV27 to TRBJ2-1, with TRBD2 identical over 10 bases. CDR3 length: 16 amino acids. The V gene end was trimmed by 2 bases and the J gene end by 9 bases; junction bases not matched to a gene: 10. Germline V lookup: CDR1 MNHEY, CDR2 SMNVEV (reference sequence). The CDR3 nucleotides are TGTGCCAGCAGTTTAGGGCTAGCGGGAGTCATTAGTGAGCAGTTCTTC. Protein product: CASSLGLAGVISEQFF.

A few counts support this clone. The rearrangement links TRBV4-3 to TRBJ2-3; tentative D call: TRBD2 (5 bases). The CDR3 is made up of 18 amino acids. The germline gives CDR1 LGHNA, CDR2 YSLEER. With 3 bases removed from V and 2 bases from J, the gap between germline ends came to 21 bases. The DNA for the CDR3 is TGCGCCAGCAGCCAGGATCCTGTGAGGGTCCCACCCACAGATACGCAGTATTTT. Amino acids: CASSQDPVRVPPTDTQYF.